The 23 T cell receptor beta chains listed next were all sequenced from one sample in a study of response to subunit inactivated influenza vaccine. TCRdb passed the RT-PCR reads through MiXCR, listing each CDR3 protein once. The sample yields 600,000 to 700,000 distinct CDR3 sequences, approximately 14% seen once. The sample was PBMCs from blood, taken roughly 2 weeks before vaccination. These receptors originate from a man aged 45-65 years who received an inactivated influenza vaccine.

V gene TRBV18 combines with J gene TRBJ2-1; the match to TRBD1 covers 9 bases. CDR1 is KGHSH, CDR2 LQKENI, per germline. V was clipped by 0 bases and J by 4 bases; unmatched bases: 4. This CDR3 has 16 amino acids. This chain's CDR3 is CASSPPGTGNYNEQFF. CDR3 nucleotide sequence: TGTGCCAGCTCACCACCCGGGACAGGGAATTACAATGAGCAGTTCTTC.

The table lists this clonotype with a few counts. The chain recombines TRBV12-3 or TRBV12-4 with TRBJ1-5; D remains unclear. The CDR3 has 13 amino acids. Trimming stripped 3 bases from V and 6 bases from J, with 9 bases between. This CDR3 is CASSLDALQPQHF. CDR3 DNA: TGTGCCAGCAGTTTGGATGCCCTTCAGCCCCAGCATTTT.

The chain has TRBV20-1 and TRBJ2-4; 7 nucleotides align to TRBD1. The length of the CDR3 is 14 residues. V trimming: 5 bases; J trimming: 6 bases; junction bases outside the gene matches: 10. The germline V gene has CDR1 DFQATT and CDR2 SNEGSKA (reference sequence). The CDR3 here is CSAFGSRDRNIQYF. CDR3 sequence (DNA): TGCAGTGCTTTTGGTTCCCGGGACAGAAACATTCAGTACTTC.

Many counts were recorded for this clonotype. This chain connects TRBV6-2 or TRBV6-3 to TRBJ2-1, with no clear D. The germline V gene encodes CDR1 MNHEY and CDR2 SVGEGT. CDR3 length: 14 amino acids. V was trimmed by 0 bases and J by 6 bases, leaving 9 bases between them. The CDR3 sequence: CASSYSIISNEQFF. The CDR3 DNA sequence: TGTGCCAGCAGTTACTCGATAATCAGCAATGAGCAGTTCTTC.

This clonotype was observed at least ten times. The gene calls are TRBV20-1 and TRBJ2-2, with D unresolved. Germline CDR1 DFQATT, CDR2 SNEGSKA (reference sequence). This CDR3 region has 14 residues. The V and J ends lost 3 bases and 5 bases respectively, with 13 bases between them. CDR3: CSASRIVETGELFF. CDR3 coding DNA: TGCAGTGCTAGTAGAATAGTAGAGACCGGGGAGCTGTTTTTT.

This chain links TRBV24-1 with TRBJ2-1; either TRBD1 or TRBD2 may supply D (6 bases each). The CDR3 extends over 14 amino acids. Looked up from germline, CDR1 is KGHDR and CDR2 is SFDVKD. V lost 9 bases and J 3 bases, leaving 14 bases between the germline ends. CDR3 region: CATGGQGGYNEQFF. CDR3 bases: TGTGCCACCGGGGGGCAGGGTGGCTACAATGAGCAGTTCTTC.

This chain connects TRBV6-2 or TRBV6-3 to TRBJ2-1, with 11 nucleotides matching TRBD2. V shed 6 bases and J 7 bases; nucleotides not matched to a gene: 8. Germline CDR1 and CDR2: MNHEY and SVGEGT. The length of the CDR3 is 15 residues. The CDR3 sequence: CASRTSGSRWNEQFF. The DNA for the CDR3 is TGTGCCAGCAGAACTAGCGGGAGTAGGTGGAATGAGCAGTTCTTC.

This clonotype came up a few times. The genes are TRBV19 and TRBJ2-7, with D unclear. The CDR3 is 13 residues long. Germline values: CDR1 LNHDA, CDR2 SQIVND (reference sequence). Trimming took 3 bases from V and 7 from J, leaving 13 bases between them. CDR3 protein: CASSILTDEEQYF. The CDR3 DNA is TGTGCCAGTAGTATCTTAACCGATGAAGAGCAGTACTTC.

This clonotype was found many times. This chain uses TRBV7-9 with TRBJ1-3, with 7 bases aligning to TRBD1. The CDR3 runs to 14 residues. Germline lookup yields CDR1 SEHNR and CDR2 FQNEAQ (reference sequence). V was pared by 4 bases and J by 3 bases, with 3 bases of the junction left unmatched. CDR3 in amino acids: CASSSTGSGNTIYF. In DNA form, the CDR3 reads TGTGCCAGCAGCTCGACAGGGAGTGGAAACACCATATATTTT.

The chain uses TRBV28 and TRBJ2-7, with TRBD1 identical over 10 bases. V shed 3 bases and J 2 bases; nucleotides not matched to a gene: 7. CDR1 is MDHEN, CDR2 SYDVKM, per germline. CDR3 length: 16 residues. CDR3 region: CASSFEPGQGTYEQYF. In DNA form, the CDR3 reads TGTGCCAGCAGTTTCGAACCGGGACAGGGGACCTACGAGCAGTACTTC. The complete variable domain, with remaining parts taken from reference TRBV28 and TRBJ2-7, reads DVKVTQSSRYLVKRTGEKVFLECVQDMDHENMFWYRQDPGLGLRLIYFSYDVKMKEKGDIPEGYSVSREKKERFSLILESASTNQTSMYLCASSFEPGQGTYEQYFGPGTRLTVT.

This clonotype showed up many times. This chain joins TRBV13 and TRBJ2-1; D not resolved. V shed 4 bases and J shed 2 bases, with 6 bases lying between them. Germline values: CDR1 PRHDT, CDR2 FYEKMQ (reference sequence). The CDR3 length is 13 residues. Here the CDR3 DNA reads TGTGCCAGCAGCTCAAGGACCTACAATGAGCAGTTCTTC. Amino acids: CASSSRTYNEQFF.

J is TRBJ2-3 and V is TRBV4-3; tentatively, D is TRBD1 or TRBD2 (6 bases each). CDR1 is LGHNA and CDR2 is YSLEER in the germline V gene. Trimming removed 1 base at V and 0 bases at J, with 11 bases between. This CDR3 has 16 residues. For the CDR3, the DNA is TGCGCCAGCAGCCAAGTGGGGGGCCGGAGCACAGATACGCAGTATTTT. Translating gives CASSQVGGRSTDTQYF.

This clonotype was observed a handful of times. The junction does not match germline at one end; this may be a read error. The gene calls are TRBV7-7 and TRBJ2-7; TRBD1 matches 8 bases. The CDR3 extends over 14 amino acids. Germline V gene sequence: CDR1 SSHAT, CDR2 FNYEAQ (reference sequence). CDR3 loop: CASSSGTGRQEQYF. CDR3 sequence (DNA): TGTGCTAGCAGCTCTGGGACAGGCCGTCAAGAGCAGTACTTC.

This clonotype showed up just a few times. The chain employs TRBV5-1 and TRBJ2-2; 13 nucleotides match TRBD2. V trimming: 5 bases; J trimming: 6 bases; junction bases outside the gene matches: 10. This CDR3 is built from 17 residues. Germline CDR1 reads SGHRS; CDR2 reads YFSETQ. The CDR3 DNA sequence: TGCGCCAGCAGACGGACTAGCGGGAGAATTGCGGCCGGGGAGCTGTTTTTT. Amino acid sequence: CASRRTSGRIAAGELFF.

The chain combines TRBV5-6 with TRBJ2-1; TRBD2 matches 14 bases. With V trimmed by 2 bases and J by 3 bases, 4 bases remained unmatched. Per germline, CDR1 SGHDT and CDR2 YYEEEE. The CDR3 is made up of 17 amino acids. The CDR3 sequence is CASSFKTSGGGYNEQFF. The CDR3 DNA reads as TGTGCCAGCAGCTTCAAGACTAGCGGGGGGGGCTACAATGAGCAGTTCTTC. Based on the CDR3 plus reference TRBV5-6 and TRBJ2-1, the full variable domain is DAGVTQSPTHLIKTRGQQVTLRCSPKSGHDTVSWYQQALGQGPQFIFQYYEEEERQRGNFPDRFSGHQFPNYSSELNVNALLLGDSALYLCASSFKTSGGGYNEQFFGPGTRLTVL.

On this clonotype itself: The germline gene is not matched at one end of the junction; a read error may be the cause. The genes are TRBV6-9 and TRBJ2-2; D might be TRBD1 (6 bases). Per the germline V gene, CDR1 is MNHGY and CDR2 is SVAAGI. The CDR3 is 16 amino acids. The CDR3 coding sequence is TGTGCCAGCAGCTATTGGCCAGGGGCGAACACCGGGGAGCTGTTTTTT. The encoded protein is CASSYWPGANTGELFF.

V is TRBV2 and J is TRBJ1-2, with D unresolved. V was shortened by 0 bases and J by 0 bases, with 11 bases between the two germline ends. CDR1 is SNHLY, CDR2 FYNNEI, per germline. There are 16 residues in the CDR3. Here the CDR3 reads CASSEARRLANYGYTF. In DNA form, the CDR3 reads TGTGCCAGCAGTGAAGCCCGGAGACTAGCTAACTATGGCTACACCTTC.

This clonotype has more than one count but fewer than ten. The V gene is TRBV9, the J gene TRBJ2-1, with D maybe TRBD1 (6 bases). This CDR3 contains 12 residues. The V end lost 1 base, the J end lost 7 bases, and 6 bases lay between the germline ends. Germline lookup yields CDR1 SGDLS and CDR2 YYNGEE. CDR3: CASSVQGNEQFF. CDR3 sequence (DNA): TGTGCCAGCAGCGTACAGGGGAATGAGCAGTTCTTC.

The chain links TRBV18 to TRBJ2-7, with 9 bases identical to TRBD2. The length of the CDR3 is 16 residues. The trim removed 0 bases at V and 4 bases at J, leaving 7 bases unmatched. Germline V lookup: CDR1 KGHSH, CDR2 LQKENI. For the CDR3, the DNA is TGTGCCAGCTCACCACCCTTCTCTAGCGGGGCTTACGAGCAGTACTTC. Protein sequence: CASSPPFSSGAYEQYF. Full variable domain (missing parts from reference TRBV18 and TRBJ2-7): NAGVMQNPRHLVRRRGQEARLRCSPMKGHSHVYWYRQLPEEGLKFMVYLQKENIIDESGMPKERFSAEFPKEGPSILRIQQVVRGDSAAYFCASSPPFSSGAYEQYFGPGTRLTVT.

The table lists this clonotype with many counts. The chain couples TRBV6-2 or TRBV6-3 to TRBJ1-5; 7 bases are shared with TRBD1. CDR3 size: 14 residues. Trimming at V came to 1 base and at J to 10 bases, leaving 7 bases not matched to a gene. Germline CDR1 is MNHEY and CDR2 is SVGEGT. In nucleotides, the CDR3 is TGTGCCAGCAGTTACTTGACAGGGCAAGGACCCCAGCATTTT. This encodes CASSYLTGQGPQHF.

The V call is TRBV7-2, the J call TRBJ2-7; 9 bases match TRBD2. From germline, CDR1 is SGHTA and CDR2 FQGNSA. CDR3 length: 15 amino acids. V lost 2 bases to trimming and J lost 7 bases; unmatched junction nucleotides: 9. The CDR3 loop is CASSLKGLAGREQYF. The CDR3 DNA follows: TGTGCCAGCAGCTTAAAGGGACTAGCTGGGAGGGAGCAGTACTTC.

This sequence joins TRBV5-1 and TRBJ2-2; 11 nucleotides match TRBD1. This CDR3 has 15 residues. The V segment lost 4 bases and the J segment 4 bases; nucleotides outside the gene matches: 3. Germline V gene lookup returns CDR1 SGHRS and CDR2 YFSETQ. The CDR3 nucleotides read TGCGCCAGCAGCGTGGGACAGGGGGTCACCGGGGAGCTGTTTTTT. It encodes CASSVGQGVTGELFF.

The chain recombines TRBV6-5 with TRBJ2-7; 7 bases align to TRBD1. Germline V gene data show CDR1 as MNHEY and CDR2 as SVGAGI. V lost 3 bases and J lost 2; bases outside the gene matches: 4. This CDR3 has 14 residues. CDR3 region: CASSYVDRPYEQYF. The CDR3 bases are TGTGCCAGCAGTTATGTGGACAGGCCCTACGAGCAGTACTTC.